These 18 T cell receptor beta chains share one sample of origin, sequenced in a study of early T cells in non-severe SARS-CoV-2 infection. TCRdb re-called the 5' RACE reads with MiXCR, one entry per CDR3 protein. The table has approximately 88,000 distinct CDR3 sequences, roughly 13% seen once; the top ten hold 1.4%. The sample comprised whole blood. Receptors originate from an adult who was a healthcare worker with PCR-confirmed SARS-CoV-2 infection or an uninfected control (not recorded which).

This clonotype was picked up many times. This chain uses TRBV4-3 with TRBJ2-1, with 8 positions matching TRBD1. Germline-derived CDR1 and CDR2 are LGHNA and YSLEER. V trimming: 0 bases; J trimming: 6 bases; junction bases outside the gene matches: 4. The CDR3 covers 15 residues. The CDR3: CASSQDPTGGNEQFF. CDR3 nucleotide sequence: TGCGCCAGCAGCCAAGACCCCACAGGGGGCAATGAGCAGTTCTTC.

This clonotype was detected only a few times. The V gene is TRBV7-2, the J gene TRBJ1-1; 7 positions agree with TRBD1. Trimming cost V 6 bases and J 0 bases; bases outside gene matches: 7. CDR3 length: 15 amino acids. The germline gives CDR1 SGHTA, CDR2 FQGNSA. CDR3 in amino acids: CASRPGGRMNTEAFF. The CDR3 region has the DNA TGTGCCAGCAGGCCAGGGGGGAGGATGAACACTGAAGCTTTCTTT.

This clonotype was observed at least ten times. The chain couples TRBV7-2 to TRBJ2-7; 11 nucleotides match TRBD2. CDR3 length: 15 residues. V lost 5 bases, J lost 4 bases, and 7 bases stayed unmatched. Germline V gene data show CDR1 as SGHTA and CDR2 as FQGNSA. The CDR3 region is CASSKPGLADYEQYF. CDR3 bases: TGTGCCAGCAGCAAACCGGGACTAGCGGATTACGAGCAGTACTTC.

This clonotype occurred many times. V gene TRBV7-9 combines with J gene TRBJ2-1, with a weak D call TRBD1 (6 bases). V shed 4 bases and J shed 4 bases, with 8 bases lying between them. The CDR3 extends over 13 amino acids. The germline gives CDR1 SEHNR, CDR2 FQNEAQ (reference sequence). As DNA, the CDR3 is TGTGCCAGCAGCTCGGACAGTTACAATGAGCAGTTCTTC. Translated, it gives CASSSDSYNEQFF.

This clonotype was counted a few times. This chain links TRBV5-1 with TRBJ2-7; TRBD1 matches at 9 bases. J was trimmed by 7 bases and V by 3 bases; bases with no gene match: 8. This CDR3 is 14 amino acids long. Germline CDR1 and CDR2: SGHRS and YFSETQ. In nucleotides, the CDR3 is TGCGCCAGCAGCTCCGGGACAGGGTCGGGGGAGCAGTACTTC. Its protein is CASSSGTGSGEQYF.

This clonotype has a handful of counts. Written as DNA, the CDR3 is TGTGCCAGCTCTTTGGAGGAAGAGACCCAGTACTTC. It is translated as CASSLEEETQYF. This chain links TRBV6-6 with TRBJ2-5, with D perhaps TRBD2 (5 bases). Germline CDR1 is MNHNY and CDR2 is SVGAGI (reference sequence). The V gene lost 8 bases and the J gene lost 3 bases, with 10 bases spanning the gap. The CDR3 length is 12 residues.

The sample holds a few counts of this clonotype. The CDR3 region is CAWSVGSLSTEAFF. The CDR3 bases are TGTGCCTGGAGTGTCGGCAGCTTAAGCACTGAAGCTTTCTTT. J is TRBJ1-1 and V is TRBV30; D remains unclear. CDR3 length: 14 amino acids. V lost 0 bases and J 4 bases, leaving 12 bases between the germline ends. CDR1 and CDR2 (germline): GTSNPN, SVGIG (reference sequence).

This clonotype was recorded at least ten times. The chain links TRBV13 to TRBJ2-3, with TRBD2 as a possible D gene (5 bases). This CDR3 contains 15 residues. V dropped 3 bases and J dropped 0 bases, with 10 bases sitting between them. The germline V gene has CDR1 PRHDT and CDR2 FYEKMQ (reference sequence). CDR3 sequence: CASSLRGSSTDTQYF. Here the CDR3 DNA reads TGTGCCAGCAGCTTGAGAGGGTCGAGCACAGATACGCAGTATTTT.

The V call is TRBV10-3, the J call TRBJ1-2; 11 bases agree with TRBD1. The CDR3 sequence is 17 residues long. V trimming: 0 bases; J trimming: 4 bases; junction bases outside the gene matches: 7. In germline, CDR1 is ENHRY, CDR2 SYGVKD. The CDR3 coding sequence is TGTGCCATCAGTGAGTCCGCGGACAGGGGGCTTCGCTATGGCTACACCTTC. Translating gives CAISESADRGLRYGYTF.

This clonotype showed up just a few times. V usage is TRBV20-1 and J usage is TRBJ2-7; D gene ambiguous. Germline V gene sequence: CDR1 DFQATT, CDR2 SNEGSKA (reference sequence). This CDR3 region has 13 residues. Trimming stripped 6 bases from V and 2 bases from J, with 14 bases between. CDR3: CSAEAPDTYEQYF. The CDR3 DNA is TGCAGTGCCGAGGCCCCCGACACCTACGAGCAGTACTTC.

The CDR3 reads CASSLAAGAYEQYF. In DNA form, the CDR3 reads TGCGCCAGCAGCCTGGCGGCGGGAGCCTACGAGCAGTACTTC. This chain connects TRBV5-1 to TRBJ2-7; 7 nucleotides match TRBD2. Losses at the gene ends were 4 bases for V and 2 bases for J; bases not matched to a gene: 6. CDR1 and CDR2 from the germline V gene are SGHRS and YFSETQ. This CDR3 region has 14 residues.

This clonotype was observed at least ten times. The V gene is TRBV10-2, the J gene TRBJ1-6; no definite D call. Looked up from germline, CDR1 is WSHSY and CDR2 is SAAADI. Trimming left V 0 bases short and J 16 bases short, with 10 bases between. The CDR3 is 12 amino acids. CDR3 sequence (DNA): TGCGCCAGCAGTGAGTCCTTTGGCAGACTCCACTTT. Its translation: CASSESFGRLHF.

This clonotype has only a few counts. The chain has TRBV7-8 and TRBJ2-3; 12 bases are a match to TRBD2. Germline values: CDR1 SGHVS, CDR2 FQNEAQ. The trim removed 3 bases at V and 0 bases at J, leaving 7 bases unmatched. CDR3 length equals 18 residues. For the CDR3, the DNA is TGTGCCAGCAGCTTTTCTCTAGCGGGGGGGACTAGCACAGATACGCAGTATTTT. This encodes CASSFSLAGGTSTDTQYF. The variable domain in full, completed from reference TRBV7-8 and TRBJ2-3, reads GAGVSQSPRYKVAKRGQDVALRCDPISGHVSLFWYQQALGQGPEFLTYFQNEAQLDKSGLPSDRFFAERPEGSVSTLKIQRTQQEDSAVYLCASSFSLAGGTSTDTQYFGPGTRLTVL.

In its sample, this clonotype was seen many times. The chain employs TRBV5-6 and TRBJ2-3, with D perhaps TRBD2 (5 bases). This CDR3 has 14 amino acids. With 3 bases removed from V and 6 bases from J, the gap between germline ends came to 14 bases. CDR1 and CDR2 (germline): SGHDT, YYEEEE. The CDR3 DNA follows: TGTGCCAGCAGCTCCGCGGGCGCCGCTGATACGCAGTATTTT. Its translation is CASSSAGAADTQYF. Drawing the rest from reference TRBV5-6 and TRBJ2-3, the complete variable domain is DAGVTQSPTHLIKTRGQQVTLRCSPKSGHDTVSWYQQALGQGPQFIFQYYEEEERQRGNFPDRFSGHQFPNYSSELNVNALLLGDSALYLCASSSAGAADTQYFGPGTRLTVL.

This clonotype was counted many times. The chain couples TRBV30 to TRBJ2-1, with D perhaps matching TRBD1 (6 bases). CDR3 length: 12 amino acids. Germline V lookup: CDR1 GTSNPN, CDR2 SVGIG (reference sequence). V was cut by 1 base and J by 12 bases, with 13 bases left in between. CDR3 sequence (DNA): TGTGCCTGGAGTGGGGGGCCTGGGGGGCAGTTCTTC. The encoded protein is CAWSGGPGGQFF.

This clonotype was recorded at least ten times. This rearrangement joins TRBV20-1 to TRBJ2-5, with 11 positions matching TRBD2. Germline assignment: CDR1 DFQATT and CDR2 SNEGSKA (reference sequence). V lost 5 bases, J lost 0 bases, and 11 bases stayed unmatched. This CDR3 is built from 17 residues. Written as DNA, the CDR3 is TGCAGTGCTTTCTCACCTGGACTAGCGGGTGACCAAGAGACCCAGTACTTC. Residues: CSAFSPGLAGDQETQYF.

This sequence joins TRBV2 and TRBJ2-3; 8 bases are a match to TRBD1. Germline values: CDR1 SNHLY, CDR2 FYNNEI. V was clipped by 7 bases and J by 1 base; unmatched bases: 4. This CDR3 comprises 14 residues. The CDR3 reads CASNTGQGTDTQYF. For the CDR3, the DNA is TGTGCCAGCAACACGGGACAGGGCACAGATACGCAGTATTTT.

This clonotype was picked up a small number of times. This chain joins TRBV7-2 and TRBJ2-7; TRBD1 might be the D (6 bases). CDR1 is SGHTA, CDR2 FQGNSA, per germline. Trimming cost V 3 bases and J 6 bases, with 12 bases left between them. The CDR3 has 13 amino acids. The CDR3 sequence: CASSLNRDGEQYF. As DNA, the CDR3 is TGTGCCAGCAGCTTGAACAGGGATGGCGAGCAGTACTTC.